The 30 T cell receptor beta chains given below trace back to one sample, sequenced in a study of beta chain features in type 1 diabetes. Expressed TCRB transcripts were sequenced because the isolated RNA had all been reverse transcribed beforehand. TCRdb keeps only in-frame clones here, not all; method: immunoSEQ multiplex PCR. Of more than 300,000 clones listed, roughly an eighth are singletons. Sequencing input: naive CD4+ T cells from blood. The receptors here all came from a man younger than 35 in good health.

The chain joins TRBV6-5 to TRBJ1-2, with TRBD1 matching 7 bases. With V trimmed by 5 bases and J by 4 bases, 7 bases remained unmatched. The CDR3 loop spans 14 amino acids. The germline V gene encodes CDR1 MNHEY and CDR2 SVGAGI. CDR3 sequence (DNA): TGTGCCAGCAGTCCCCCGGGACAGACCTATGGCTACACCTTC. Translated, it gives CASSPPGQTYGYTF.

The V and J genes are TRBV19 and TRBJ2-1, with 9 nucleotides matching TRBD2. Germline V gene lookup returns CDR1 LNHDA and CDR2 SQIVND (reference sequence). This CDR3 has 16 residues. V trimming: 6 bases; J trimming: 0 bases; junction bases outside the gene matches: 6. CDR3 bases: TGTGCCAGTAGCCAGACTAGCGGAACCTCCTACAATGAGCAGTTCTTC. Translated: CASSQTSGTSYNEQFF.

The chain joins TRBV18 to TRBJ1-5, with no clear D. The length of the CDR3 is 12 residues. The germline V gene has CDR1 KGHSH and CDR2 LQKENI. With 5 bases removed from V and 8 bases from J, the gap between germline ends came to 10 bases. CDR3 loop: CASSSTREPQHF. In DNA form, the CDR3 reads TGTGCCAGCTCATCAACTAGGGAGCCCCAGCATTTT.

This clone was seen more than once but under ten times. The rearrangement uses TRBV7-3 and TRBJ2-7; 10 nucleotides agree with TRBD1. Germline CDR1 and CDR2: SGHTA and FQGTGA. CDR3 length: 15 amino acids. Trimming cost V 0 bases and J 8 bases; bases outside gene matches: 7. In nucleotides, the CDR3 is TGTGCCAGCAGCTTAACTGGGACAGGGGATCTTAAGCAGTACTTC. Protein product: CASSLTGTGDLKQYF.

This clone was counted a few times. The V and J genes are TRBV15 and TRBJ1-2, with D tentatively TRBD1 (5 bases). Looked up from germline, CDR1 is LNHNV and CDR2 is YYDKDF (reference sequence). Trimming took 5 bases from V and 1 from J, leaving 14 bases between them. This CDR3 has 15 amino acids. CDR3 sequence: CATSPRTRSNYGYTF. CDR3 sequence (DNA): TGTGCCACCAGCCCCCGGACACGGAGTAACTATGGCTACACCTTC.

This clone was seen more than once but under ten times. The chain joins TRBV7-2 to TRBJ2-7; 8 nucleotides agree with TRBD1. The ends lost 4 bases at V and 2 bases at J; junction bases unmatched: 4. CDR3 length: 14 residues. Germline assignment: CDR1 SGHTA and CDR2 FQGNSA. This CDR3 reads CASSYAGQAYEQYF. CDR3 sequence (DNA): TGTGCCAGCAGCTACGCGGGACAGGCCTACGAGCAGTACTTC.

This clone was seen more than once but under ten times. CDR3 amino acids: CASRKAGTQANYGYTF. Written as DNA, the CDR3 is TGTGCCAGCAGAAAGGCCGGGACACAAGCCAACTATGGCTACACCTTC. The rearrangement links TRBV28 to TRBJ1-2; tentatively, D is TRBD1 (6 bases). Trimming cost V 6 bases and J 2 bases, with 19 bases left between them. The germline gives CDR1 MDHEN, CDR2 SYDVKM. This CDR3 has 16 amino acids.

The chain couples TRBV7-8 to TRBJ1-5; D is uncertain. The germline CDR1 and CDR2 sequences are SGHVS and FQNEAQ. The CDR3 is 18 residues long. The ends were cut back, 0 bases at V and 7 bases at J, with 22 bases in the middle. CDR3 nucleotide sequence: TGTGCCAGCAGCTTAGCGTGGAAGAGACTCAACCCGAACCAGCCCCAGCATTTT. Residues: CASSLAWKRLNPNQPQHF.

This clone was seen more than once but under ten times. The rearrangement links TRBV7-2 to TRBJ1-1; D is unresolved. The CDR3 is made up of 12 amino acids. The ends were cut back, 5 bases at V and 4 bases at J, with 8 bases in the middle. The V gene's germline CDR1 is SGHTA and CDR2 FQGNSA. CDR3 sequence reads: CASSRGSTEAFF. The CDR3 bases are TGTGCCAGCAGCCGTGGTAGCACTGAAGCTTTCTTT. Based on the CDR3 plus reference TRBV7-2 and TRBJ1-1, the full variable domain is GAGVSQSPSNKVTEKGKDVELRCDPISGHTALYWYRQSLGQGLEFLIYFQGNSAPDKSGLPSDRFSAERTGGSVSTLTIQRTQQEDSAVYLCASSRGSTEAFFGQGTRLTVV.

V and J are TRBV5-4 and TRBJ2-7; tentatively, D is TRBD2 (6 bases). Per the germline V gene, CDR1 is SGHNT and CDR2 is YYREEE (reference sequence). The CDR3 spans 15 residues. V lost 0 bases and J lost 3, with 13 bases in between. The CDR3 DNA sequence: TGTGCCAGCAGCTTGGCCGGGACGCGGGGCTACGAGCAGTACTTC. As protein: CASSLAGTRGYEQYF.

This clone was found once. This sequence joins TRBV4-3 and TRBJ2-3; TRBD2 aligns across 11 bases. In germline, CDR1 is LGHNA, CDR2 YSLEER. The CDR3 is 16 amino acids. Losses at the gene ends were 4 bases for V and 0 bases for J; bases not matched to a gene: 3. The CDR3 spells CASSPLAGVSTDTQYF. The DNA for the CDR3 is TGCGCCAGCAGCCCACTAGCGGGGGTTAGCACAGATACGCAGTATTTT.

This clone was detected a few times. The V and J genes are TRBV9 and TRBJ1-3; no firm D call. Trimming removed 0 bases at V and 7 bases at J, with 8 bases between. Germline CDR1 reads SGDLS; CDR2 reads YYNGEE. The CDR3 runs 13 residues. CDR3 nucleotides: TGTGCCAGCAGCGTAGAATGGCCCAACACCATATATTTT. It specifies CASSVEWPNTIYF.

This clone was seen more than once but under ten times. The DNA of the CDR3 is TGTGCCAGCAGCCGGGGGGGGACAGATACGCAGTATTTT. This codes for CASSRGGTDTQYF. The chain has TRBV28 and TRBJ2-3; 8 bases are shared with TRBD2. The CDR3 runs 13 residues. The J segment lost 3 bases and the V segment lost 6 bases, leaving 2 bases of the junction unmatched. Germline V gives CDR1 MDHEN, CDR2 SYDVKM.

The J gene is TRBJ2-5, the V gene TRBV4-3; no definite D call. V was clipped by 0 bases and J by 1 base, with 3 bases between them. CDR1 is LGHNA, CDR2 YSLEER, per germline. This CDR3 is 13 amino acids long. The CDR3 here is CASSQDSQETQYF. The CDR3 DNA is TGCGCCAGCAGCCAAGACAGCCAAGAGACCCAGTACTTC.

The chain uses TRBV5-4 and TRBJ2-7; 10 bases line up with TRBD2. This CDR3 contains 15 residues. Trimming cost V 4 bases and J 0 bases; bases outside gene matches: 4. CDR1 SGHNT and CDR2 YYREEE come from the germline V gene (reference sequence). The CDR3, as DNA: TGTGCCAGCAGCCCCAGCGGGGGGGCCTCCTACGAGCAGTACTTC. It codes for CASSPSGGASYEQYF.

The chain carries TRBV10-3 and TRBJ1-1; maybe TRBD1 (6 bases). The CDR3 consists of 15 residues. CDR1 and CDR2 (germline): ENHRY, SYGVKD. Trimming pared 7 bases from V and 1 base from J, leaving 16 bases between. The CDR3 DNA reads as TGTGCCATCAATAACAGGGACGGGGCGAACACTGAAGCTTTCTTT. It encodes CAINNRDGANTEAFF.

The chain carries TRBV29-1 and TRBJ2-7; perhaps TRBD2 as D (6 bases). Germline loops: CDR1 SQVTM, CDR2 ANQGSEA. CDR3 length equals 14 residues. V was cut by 1 base and J by 5 bases, with 15 bases left in between. CDR3 amino acids: CSVEGRNRGDEQYF. The DNA for the CDR3 is TGCAGCGTTGAAGGCCGAAACCGCGGGGACGAGCAGTACTTC.

This clone was found a few times. V gene TRBV6-5 combines with J gene TRBJ1-6; TRBD1 is a possible D gene (5 bases). Germline CDR1 and CDR2: MNHEY and SVGAGI. The V and J ends lost 2 bases and 10 bases respectively, with 12 bases between them. This CDR3 comprises 14 residues. CDR3 amino acids: CASSYGQGKSPLHF. CDR3 DNA sequence: TGTGCCAGCAGTTACGGCCAGGGAAAGTCACCCCTCCACTTT.

This clone occurred a few times. V and J are TRBV5-1 and TRBJ2-3, with D maybe TRBD2 (6 bases). CDR3 length: 14 residues. The germline CDR1 and CDR2 sequences are SGHRS and YFSETQ. The V gene lost 1 base and the J gene lost 3 bases, with 9 bases spanning the gap. The DNA of the CDR3 is TGCGCCAGCAGCTTGACTAGCACGACAGATACGCAGTATTTT. It codes for CASSLTSTTDTQYF.

This clone was seen more than once but under ten times. The chain is built from TRBV12-5 and TRBJ1-1; 7 bases align to TRBD1. The CDR3 covers 14 residues. From germline, CDR1 is LGHNT and CDR2 FRNRAP. The J segment lost 5 bases and the V segment lost 1 base, leaving 4 bases of the junction unmatched. In DNA form, the CDR3 reads TGTGCTAGTGGTTTGGGTAACAGGGGTACTGAAGCTTTCTTT. It encodes CASGLGNRGTEAFF.

This clone has just a few counts. J is TRBJ2-7 and V is TRBV14, with unresolved D. Germline V gene sequence: CDR1 SGHDN, CDR2 FVKESK. V lost 1 base and J lost 4, with 5 bases in between. The CDR3 consists of 12 residues. CDR3 coding DNA: TGTGCCAGCAGCCAAGCTAGGTACGAGCAGTACTTC. Protein sequence: CASSQARYEQYF.

This clone was counted a few times. The V gene is TRBV7-9, the J gene TRBJ1-5; possibly TRBD1 for D (6 bases). Germline values: CDR1 SEHNR, CDR2 FQNEAQ (reference sequence). The CDR3 totals 15 residues. The CDR3 DNA reads TGTGCGACCCAAAGGACGGGGGGCCCGGGACAGCCCCAGCATTTT. The encoded protein is CATQRTGGPGQPQHF.

CDR3 in amino acids: CASTTTSQPDTQYF. The CDR3 bases are TGCGCCAGCACCACGACTAGTCAACCGGATACGCAGTATTTT. This sequence joins TRBV5-1 and TRBJ2-3; D is perhaps TRBD2 (6 bases). The CDR3 contains 14 residues. The V gene lost 6 bases and the J gene lost 6 bases, with 17 bases spanning the gap. Germline-derived CDR1 and CDR2 are SGHRS and YFSETQ. Looking up the rest from reference TRBV5-1 and TRBJ2-3 gives the full variable domain: KAGVTQTPRYLIKTRGQQVTLSCSPISGHRSVSWYQQTPGQGLQFLFEYFSETQRNKGNFPGRFSGRQFSNSRSEMNVSTLELGDSALYLCASTTTSQPDTQYFGPGTRLTVL.

This clone has more than one count but fewer than ten. The chain combines TRBV7-9 with TRBJ2-6; weak D call: TRBD1 (6 bases). The CDR3 is made up of 18 amino acids. V was clipped by 0 bases and J by 0 bases, with 12 bases between them. The germline CDR1 and CDR2 sequences are SEHNR and FQNEAQ (reference sequence). The CDR3 loop reads CASSLAPGHISGANVLTF. The DNA of the CDR3 is TGTGCCAGCAGCTTAGCTCCGGGACATATCTCTGGGGCCAACGTCCTGACTTTC. The full variable domain, completed using reference TRBV7-9 and TRBJ2-6, is DTGVSQNPRHKITKRGQNVTFRCDPISEHNRLYWYRQTLGQGPEFLTYFQNEAQLEKSRLLSDRFSAERPKGSFSTLEIQRTEQGDSAMYLCASSLAPGHISGANVLTFGAGSRLTVL.

This clone was observed a handful of times. The chain is built from TRBV19 and TRBJ1-2; 7 bases agree with TRBD1. Germline V lookup: CDR1 LNHDA, CDR2 SQIVND (reference sequence). The CDR3 loop spans 16 amino acids. J gave up 0 bases and V 6 bases, and 10 bases lay outside the gene matches. The CDR3 DNA is TGTGCCAGTAGACAGACCGGGACAGCTACTAACTATGGCTACACCTTC. It is translated as CASRQTGTATNYGYTF.

This clone has only a few counts. The chain joins TRBV9 to TRBJ2-3; 9 bases line up with TRBD2. Germline lookup yields CDR1 SGDLS and CDR2 YYNGEE. This CDR3 comprises 17 residues. V lost 1 base and J lost 0; bases outside the gene matches: 6. The CDR3 region is CASSVLAGSTSTDTQYF. CDR3 coding DNA: TGTGCCAGCAGCGTACTAGCGGGGAGTACTAGCACAGATACGCAGTATTTT.

The rearrangement joins TRBV9 to TRBJ2-3; D might be TRBD2 (5 bases). In germline, CDR1 is SGDLS, CDR2 YYNGEE. V lost 0 bases and J 3 bases, leaving 14 bases between the germline ends. The CDR3 loop spans 16 amino acids. The CDR3 region has the DNA TGTGCCAGCAGCGTAGCGCCCGGGATAGAAACAGATACGCAGTATTTT. It codes for CASSVAPGIETDTQYF.

This clone was detected only a few times. This chain joins TRBV7-8 and TRBJ1-2; D is unresolved. The germline V and J ends were trimmed by 0 bases and 5 bases, with 16 bases remaining between them. Per germline, CDR1 SGHVS and CDR2 FQNEAQ. This CDR3 comprises 16 residues. The CDR3 spells CASSLAEATAWYGYTF. The CDR3 bases are TGTGCCAGCAGCTTAGCCGAGGCAACCGCCTGGTATGGCTACACCTTC.

The chain links TRBV30 to TRBJ2-5, with 10 bases lining up with TRBD2. The CDR3 runs 14 residues. V was pared by 8 bases and J by 5 bases, with 11 bases of the junction left unmatched. CDR1 is GTSNPN and CDR2 is SVGIG in the germline V gene (reference sequence). CDR3 in DNA: TGTGCCCTGAAGGGACTAGCGAGCCCGGAGACCCAGTACTTC. Translating gives CALKGLASPETQYF.

This clone was counted only a few times. The chain links TRBV11-2 to TRBJ2-3, with 7 bases matching TRBD2. The V gene end was trimmed by 6 bases and the J gene end by 5 bases; junction bases not matched to a gene: 2. The CDR3 has 12 amino acids. Germline V gene sequence: CDR1 SGHAT, CDR2 FQNNGV. The CDR3 region has the DNA TGTGCCAGCAGGGGGGAGGGAGATACGCAGTATTTT. It yields the protein CASRGEGDTQYF.